The 17 T cell receptor beta chains below all came from one sample that was sequenced in a study of T cells after somatic rescue of genetic block. The repertoire was sequenced with immunoSEQ multiplex PCR; TCRdb's copy has only in-frame clones and lacks some. Of approximately 110,000 clones in the sample, about 90% were seen once. The specimen was peripheral blood mononuclear cells (PBMCs). The receptors were sampled from a woman between 18 and 29 years old.

Comment on this clone: Other nucleotide sequences from this sample produce the same CDR3. V and J are TRBV19 and TRBJ1-5, with D uncertain. Trimming took off 3 bases at V and 7 bases at J, with 10 bases between the two ends. The CDR3 covers 13 residues. Germline CDR1 and CDR2: LNHDA and SQIVND (reference sequence). CDR3 region: CASSIEGRQPQHF. CDR3 coding DNA: TGTGCCAGTAGTATTGAAGGGCGCCAGCCCCAGCATTTT. Filled out from reference TRBV19 and TRBJ1-5, the complete variable domain reads DGGITQSPKYLFRKEGQNVTLSCEQNLNHDAMYWYRQDPGQGLRLIYYSQIVNDFQKGDIAEGYSVSREKKESFPLTVTSAQKNPTAFYLCASSIEGRQPQHFGDGTRLSIL.

The chain employs TRBV15 and TRBJ1-3; D possibly corresponds to TRBD1 (5 bases). Germline values: CDR1 LNHNV, CDR2 YYDKDF (reference sequence). Trimming cost V 5 bases and J 0 bases, with 11 bases left between them. The CDR3 is 15 residues long. CDR3 protein: CATSPDRSSGNTIYF. CDR3 sequence (DNA): TGTGCCACCAGCCCCGACAGAAGCTCTGGAAACACCATATATTTT.

This chain connects TRBV4-3 to TRBJ2-5, with 11 bases identical to TRBD1. Germline V gene sequence: CDR1 LGHNA, CDR2 YSLEER. This CDR3 is built from 14 residues. J lost 5 bases, V lost 3 bases, and 2 bases had no gene match. The CDR3 nucleotides are TGCGCCAGCAGCCAGGACAGGGGGCTGGAGACCCAGTACTTC. Translation: CASSQDRGLETQYF.

The chain couples TRBV9 to TRBJ2-1; D may correspond to TRBD1 or TRBD2 (6 bases each). The CDR3 runs to 15 residues. CDR1 and CDR2 from the germline V gene are SGDLS and YYNGEE. V lost 3 bases and J 4 bases, leaving 14 bases between the germline ends. The CDR3 region has the DNA TGTGCCAGCAGCGCCCTGGGGGGCTGGTACAATGAGCAGTTCTTC. This translates into CASSALGGWYNEQFF. Full variable domain (rest looked up from reference TRBV9 and TRBJ2-1): DSGVTQTPKHLITATGQRVTLRCSPRSGDLSVYWYQQSLDQGLQFLIQYYNGEERAKGNILERFSAQQFPDLHSELNLSSLELGDSALYFCASSALGGWYNEQFFGPGTRLTVL.

The genes are TRBV13 and TRBJ2-4; tentatively, D is TRBD1 or TRBD2 (5 bases each). With 7 bases removed from V and 5 bases from J, the gap between germline ends came to 12 bases. This CDR3 comprises 13 residues. Germline CDR1 PRHDT, CDR2 FYEKMQ (reference sequence). The CDR3 nucleotides read TGTGCCAGCACCCCAAGAGGGGAAAACATTCAGTACTTC. It encodes CASTPRGENIQYF.

The V call is TRBV7-9, the J call TRBJ2-5; TRBD2 might be the D (6 bases). CDR1 is SEHNR, CDR2 FQNEAQ, per germline (reference sequence). This CDR3 is 15 amino acids long. Trimming pared 3 bases from V and 2 bases from J, leaving 13 bases between. The CDR3 region is CASSFYLAEQETQYF. The DNA of the CDR3 is TGTGCCAGCAGCTTCTACTTAGCGGAACAAGAGACCCAGTACTTC.

The J gene is TRBJ2-5, the V gene TRBV7-9; D may match TRBD1 or TRBD2 (5 bases each). V was pared by 11 bases and J by 4 bases, with 14 bases between. Per the germline V gene, CDR1 is SEHNR and CDR2 is FQNEAQ (reference sequence). The CDR3 loop spans 12 amino acids. CDR3 sequence: CAGGEAVETQYF. The CDR3 bases are TGTGCCGGGGGTGAAGCTGTAGAGACCCAGTACTTC. Full variable domain (missing parts from reference TRBV7-9 and TRBJ2-5): DTGVSQNPRHKITKRGQNVTFRCDPISEHNRLYWYRQTLGQGPEFLTYFQNEAQLEKSRLLSDRFSAERPKGSFSTLEIQRTEQGDSAMYLCAGGEAVETQYFGPGTRLLVL.

DNA for the CDR3: TGCGCCAGCAGCCTCCTGAGGGGAAACACCATATATTTT. Translated, it gives CASSLLRGNTIYF. This rearrangement joins TRBV4-3 to TRBJ1-3, with D unresolved. Germline assignment: CDR1 LGHNA and CDR2 YSLEER. Between the trimmed V and J ends, which lost 4 bases and 4 bases, there was a span of 8 bases. There are 13 residues in the CDR3.

This sequence joins TRBV11-2 and TRBJ2-7; a weak D match, TRBD2 (5 bases). V dropped 5 bases and J dropped 3 bases, with 17 bases sitting between them. This CDR3 is 15 amino acids long. Germline CDR1 reads SGHAT; CDR2 reads FQNNGV. The CDR3 nucleotides are TGTGCCAGCAGCCCCCAACCCGGGGTCAGCTACGAGCAGTACTTC. Protein: CASSPQPGVSYEQYF. The variable domain in full, with the rest retrieved from reference TRBV11-2 and TRBJ2-7, is EAGVAQSPRYKIIEKRQSVAFWCNPISGHATLYWYQQILGQGPKLLIQFQNNGVVDDSQLPKDRFSAERLKGVDSTLKIQPAKLEDSAVYLCASSPQPGVSYEQYFGPGTRLTVT.

The chain joins TRBV29-1 to TRBJ2-3; 8 nucleotides align to TRBD2. In germline, CDR1 is SQVTM, CDR2 ANQGSEA. The CDR3 totals 13 residues. Germline trimming cut 7 bases from V and 5 bases from J; bases unmatched to any gene: 8. The DNA of the CDR3 is TGCAGCGCCCTTCCCGGGGGGGGAGATACGCAGTATTTT. It is translated as CSALPGGGDTQYF.

This chain joins TRBV7-2 and TRBJ2-5; D is unclear. V gave up 5 bases and J gave up 4 bases, with 11 bases separating them. This CDR3 contains 13 residues. Looked up from germline, CDR1 is SGHTA and CDR2 is FQGNSA. CDR3 amino acids: CASSRRLTETQYF. In DNA, the CDR3 is TGTGCCAGCAGCCGCCGACTGACAGAGACCCAGTACTTC.

In regard to this clone: Different DNA sequences within this sample yield the same CDR3. The chain carries TRBV11-3 and TRBJ1-1; maybe TRBD1 (5 bases). The CDR3 extends over 14 amino acids. V was cut by 3 bases and J by 1 base, with 9 bases left in between. Germline V lookup: CDR1 SGHNT, CDR2 YENEEA. The CDR3 spells CASSFGQGNTEAFF. CDR3 DNA: TGTGCCAGCAGCTTCGGGCAGGGGAACACTGAAGCTTTCTTT.

This clone was counted between two and nine times. Other DNA sequences in this sample translate to the same CDR3. This chain links TRBV5-1 with TRBJ1-6; D gene uncertain. This CDR3 comprises 12 residues. Trimming removed 0 bases from V and 7 bases from J, with 2 bases in between. The V gene's germline CDR1 is SGHRS and CDR2 YFSETQ. The CDR3 loop reads CASSLGNSPLHF. The CDR3 region has the DNA TGCGCCAGCAGCTTGGGGAATTCACCCCTCCACTTT.

The V call is TRBV7-9, the J call TRBJ2-5; D gene uncertain. Germline V gene sequence: CDR1 SEHNR, CDR2 FQNEAQ (reference sequence). Trimming removed 1 base at V and 1 base at J, with 10 bases between. This CDR3 has 15 amino acids. Here the CDR3 DNA reads TGTGCCAGCAGCTTAGATCTCAGGTTCCAAGAGACCCAGTACTTC. It yields the protein CASSLDLRFQETQYF.

The rearrangement links TRBV28 to TRBJ1-2; 12 nucleotides line up with TRBD1. The germline gives CDR1 MDHEN, CDR2 SYDVKM. The CDR3 is 13 residues long. In DNA form, the CDR3 reads TGTGGGTCGGGGACAGGGGGCGCGCGGGGCTACACCTTC. Protein: CGSGTGGARGYTF.

As for this clone: The conserved phenylalanine or tryptophan is not found at the CDR3 terminus, so this likely reflects a read error. The DNA is omitted, as the CDR3 cannot be located on it reliably, and the CDR3 follows TCRdb's listing. This chain uses TRBV2 with TRBJ1-2; the table gives TRBD1 as D, unverified against the DNA. Both ends counted, the CDR3 spans 8 residues. Germline CDR1 and CDR2: SNHLY and FYNNEI. The CDR3 protein is CASTEGVD.

This clone was recorded a few times. This rearrangement joins TRBV20-1 to TRBJ1-1; perhaps TRBD1 as D (5 bases). V lost 6 bases to trimming and J lost 11 bases, with 16 bases between them. In germline, CDR1 is DFQATT, CDR2 SNEGSKA (reference sequence). There are 11 residues in the CDR3. In DNA form, the CDR3 reads TGCAGTGCGTACTCAGGGTTTGGGGCTTTCTTT. Protein product: CSAYSGFGAFF.